A selection of T cell receptor beta chains follows, all from one sample in a study of naive and memory T cell subsets. TCRdb re-analysed the UMI-ligation and nested PCR reads in MiXCR, keeping a single row per CDR3 protein. The sample has roughly 91,000 distinct CDR3 sequences, less than 15% seen once. The specimen was central memory CD4+ T cells from blood. The receptors stem from a human donor in good health. Both conserved end residues are part of each CDR3. D genes are given only for firm matches. Only part of the rows carry a size: once, few, many, or a class if the clone is expanded.

TRBV4-2	-	TRBJ2-7	-	TGTGCCAGCAGCCAAGAAGGGCAGGGACCCTCCTACGAGCAGTACTTC	CASSQEGQGPSYEQYF
TRBV18	-	TRBJ2-2	-	TGTGCCAGCTCACCATCGGCACAGACCTACACCGGGGAGCTGTTTTTT	CASSPSAQTYTGELFF
TRBV5-4	-	TRBJ2-4	-	TGTGCCAGCAGCTTGAATGCAGGGACCGTAAACATTCAGTACTTC	CASSLNAGTVNIQYF
TRBV29-1	-	TRBJ1-1	-	TGCAGCGTTGAAGGGACAGCGAACACTGAAGCTTTCTTT	CSVEGTANTEAFF
TRBV12-3/TRBV12-4	-	TRBJ1-5	-	TGTGCCAGCAGTTTCTGGGACAATCAGCCCCAGCATTTT	CASSFWDNQPQHF
TRBV4-2	many	TRBJ2-3	TRBD2	TGTGCCAGCAGCCTAAAGGGGGGACTAGCGGGAGGGGATACGCAGTATTTT	CASSLKGGLAGGDTQYF
TRBV7-9	-	TRBJ1-1	TRBD1	TGTGCCAGCAGCCTACGACAGGGGAAAGAAGCTTTCTTT	CASSLRQGKEAFF
TRBV20-1	many	TRBJ1-1	-	TGCAGTGCTACCATACGGGGGCCTGAAGCTTTCTTT	CSATIRGPEAFF
TRBV20-1	-	TRBJ2-7	-	TGCAGTGCTAGAAGCCTAGCCTACGAGCAGTACTTC	CSARSLAYEQYF
TRBV7-2	-	TRBJ2-3	TRBD2	TGTGCCAGCAGCCGGGAGGGCCCCGCAGATACGCAGTATTTT	CASSREGPADTQYF
TRBV6-5	few	TRBJ1-2	-	TGTGCCAGCAGTTCAGCCTATGGCTACACCTTC	CASSSAYGYTF
TRBV5-4	many	TRBJ1-1	TRBD1	TGTGCCAGCAGCTTGGACAGGGGGCTCACTGAAGCTTTCTTT	CASSLDRGLTEAFF
TRBV29-1	many	TRBJ2-1	TRBD1	TGCAGCGTTGAAGATACCGGGACAGGGGGCCACAATGAGCAGTTCTTC	CSVEDTGTGGHNEQFF
TRBV12-3/TRBV12-4	few	TRBJ2-2	-	TGTGCCAGCAGTCCACAAGGCGGGACGAACACCGGGGAGCTGTTTTTT	CASSPQGGTNTGELFF
TRBV29-1	-	TRBJ2-2	TRBD2	TGCAGCGCCGCCGGGACTAGCGGAGGCACCGGGGAGCTGTTTTTT	CSAAGTSGGTGELFF
TRBV11-2	-	TRBJ1-1	-	TGTGCCAGCAGCAGCAGTTTGGGGCAGACGGCTGAAGCTTTCTTT	CASSSSLGQTAEAFF
TRBV12-3/TRBV12-4	many	TRBJ2-3	-	TGTGCCAGCAGTTTTTGGGGGAGAATGAATACGCAGTATTTT	CASSFWGRMNTQYF
TRBV30	-	TRBJ2-4	TRBD2	TGTGCCTGGAGGACTAGCGGGAGGGCCAGAAACATTCAGTACTTC	CAWRTSGRARNIQYF
TRBV12-5	many	TRBJ2-7	TRBD2	TGTGCTAGTCGCCTTGGGTGGGTAGCGGGGAAACTCTCCTACGAGCAGTACTTC	CASRLGWVAGKLSYEQYF
TRBV20-1	many	TRBJ2-2	-	TGCAGTGCGGATCCCGTGGGGGGGCGGACCGGGGAGCTGTTTTTT	CSADPVGGRTGELFF
TRBV11-3	few	TRBJ2-5	TRBD2	TGTGCCAGCAGCTTTAGCGGGACGAAGACCCAGTACTTC	CASSFSGTKTQYF
TRBV12-3/TRBV12-4	many	TRBJ2-5	TRBD2	TGTGCCAGCAGTCTCCAGACGGGGGGTCTGGAGACCCAGTACTTC	CASSLQTGGLETQYF
TRBV29-1	many	TRBJ2-5	TRBD2	TGCAGCGCCATCGGGGGGGCACAAGAGACCCAGTACTTC	CSAIGGAQETQYF
TRBV6-5	medium-sized	TRBJ2-7	-	TGTGCCAGCAGTTACTCCAGGGGTTACGAGCAGTACTTC	CASSYSRGYEQYF
TRBV20-1	few	TRBJ2-5	-	TGCAGTGCTAGTCTTTGGTCCTACCGGGGGAAGGAGAAAGAGACCCAGTACTTC	CSASLWSYRGKEKETQYF
TRBV11-2	-	TRBJ2-7	-	TGTGCCAGCAGCTTGGGCGGGATTGCTCTCGAGCAGTACTTC	CASSLGGIALEQYF
TRBV20-1	few	TRBJ2-3	TRBD2	TGCAGTGCTATGACTAGCGGGAGGCTCGATACGCAGTATTTT	CSAMTSGRLDTQYF
TRBV29-1	few	TRBJ2-1	TRBD2	TGCAGCGTTGAAGAAATCGGGCGGGAGGTCTACAATGAGCAGTTCTTC	CSVEEIGREVYNEQFF
TRBV7-9	-	TRBJ1-3	-	TGTGCCAGCAGCAGGCCTCAGAGCTCTGGAAACACCATATATTTT	CASSRPQSSGNTIYF
TRBV18	-	TRBJ2-1	-	TGTGCCAGCTCACCAAACCAGTGGGGCGTCCACAATGAGCAGTTCTTC	CASSPNQWGVHNEQFF
TRBV3-1	-	TRBJ1-1	-	TGTGCCAGCAGCCAAGGCAGCGACCGGGCGGCTTTCCCGGCTTTCTTT	CASSQGSDRAAFPAFF
TRBV6-1	-	TRBJ1-1	-	TGTGCCAGCAGTGAATCGTCGAGGATTGTGGGAGCTTTCTTT	CASSESSRIVGAFF
TRBV20-1	few	TRBJ2-1	TRBD1	TGCAGTCCTCAGACAGGGACCTACAATGAGCAGTTCTTC	CSPQTGTYNEQFF
TRBV29-1	many	TRBJ2-3	-	TGCAGCGTTGCTGGGACCCAGGGGGATACGCAGTATTTT	CSVAGTQGDTQYF
TRBV6-5	-	TRBJ2-7	-	TGTGCCAGCAGTTACTTGACGGGCTACGAGCAGTACTTC	CASSYLTGYEQYF
TRBV6-6	-	TRBJ2-3	-	TGTGCCAGCAGGGACACGGGACAAAGCACAGATACGCAGTATTTT	CASRDTGQSTDTQYF
TRBV3-1	-	TRBJ1-1	TRBD1	TGTGCCAGCAGCCAACCCAGGGGGCGAACTGAAGCTTTCTTT	CASSQPRGRTEAFF
TRBV7-2	few	TRBJ1-2	-	TGTGCCAGCAGCTTAAGGTCTAACCGCTACACCTTC	CASSLRSNRYTF
TRBV29-1	many	TRBJ2-5	TRBD2	TGCAGCGTTGAAGAGGGAGGAGCGGTCTCCGGGACTAGCGGGAGATCTTACCAAGAGACCCAGTACTTC	CSVEEGGAVSGTSGRSYQETQYF
TRBV28	-	TRBJ1-2	-	TGTGCCACCGAGGTGTCCTATGGCTACACCTTC	CATEVSYGYTF
TRBV7-9	many	TRBJ1-1	-	TGTGCCAGCAGTTCCCCCGGACAGATGAACACTGAAGCTTTCTTT	CASSSPGQMNTEAFF
TRBV29-1	many	TRBJ1-1	-	TGCAGCGCGGGTTCTGGACGGACGAACACTGAAGCTTTCTTT	CSAGSGRTNTEAFF
TRBV18	few	TRBJ2-5	TRBD1	TGTGCCAGCTCACCACACAAGGGGGCAGAGACCCAGTACTTC	CASSPHKGAETQYF
TRBV29-1	many	TRBJ2-4	-	TGCAGCGTTGGGGCTAGCGTAAGTTTAGAAGGCATTCAGTACTTC	CSVGASVSLEGIQYF
TRBV20-1	-	TRBJ2-3	TRBD2	TGCAGTGCTACTAGGGGACTAGCGGGAGGGCCTAATGCAGATACGCAGTATTTT	CSATRGLAGGPNADTQYF
TRBV11-2	many	TRBJ2-2	TRBD2	TGTGCCAGCAGCTTCTCGGGACTAGCGGCGAACACCGGGGAGCTGTTTTTT	CASSFSGLAANTGELFF
TRBV5-1	-	TRBJ2-6	-	TGCGCCAGCAGCATCGCGGCCTCTGGGGCCAACGTCCTGACTTTC	CASSIAASGANVLTF
TRBV4-2	many	TRBJ2-3	TRBD2	TGTGCCAGCAGCCAAGATCGGAGCGGGAGCGCAGATACGCAGTATTTT	CASSQDRSGSADTQYF
TRBV2	many	TRBJ2-1	-	TGTGCCAGCATTGAGGGTAGCGTCTACAATGAGCAGTTCTTC	CASIEGSVYNEQFF
TRBV24-1	few	TRBJ2-1	TRBD2	TGTGCCACCAGTGGCGGTCTCTGGCGGGAGGTCCATGAGCAGTTCTTC	CATSGGLWREVHEQFF
TRBV28	many	TRBJ2-3	TRBD2	TGTGCCAGCAGTCCAGGGGGACTAGCGGATAGCACAGATACGCAGTATTTT	CASSPGGLADSTDTQYF
TRBV9	-	TRBJ2-2	TRBD1	TGTGCCAGCACCAATGGACAGGGGAGATCCGGGGAGCTGTTTTTT	CASTNGQGRSGELFF
TRBV6-2/TRBV6-3	few	TRBJ2-1	TRBD2	TGTGCCAGCAGCCCGGCCTTCGGGACTAGCGGGAACGAGCAGTTCTTC	CASSPAFGTSGNEQFF
TRBV20-1	-	TRBJ1-2	TRBD1	TGCAGTGCTTGGACAGGGAATGACTATGGCTACACCTTC	CSAWTGNDYGYTF